Each of the 5 T cell receptor beta chains below was sequenced from the same sample in a study of OX40 agonist ivuxolimab in advanced cancers. Profiled with immunoSEQ multiplex PCR; TCRdb holds only in-frame clones, not every one. The table includes roughly 72,000 clones, about 88% detected once. The source was CD4+ or CD8+ T cells sorted from blood, collected in a trial of the OX40 agonist ivuxolimab. The source of these receptors is an adult with an advanced solid tumor such as melanoma, head and neck, liver or kidney cancer.

The V call is TRBV5-4, the J call TRBJ2-3; TRBD2 matches 7 bases. The CDR3 runs to 13 residues. The germline V gene encodes CDR1 SGHNT and CDR2 YYREEE (reference sequence). The J segment lost 2 bases and the V segment lost 9 bases, leaving 6 bases of the junction unmatched. The CDR3 DNA sequence: TGTGCCACCGGGGGGTCTGTCACAGATACGCAGTATTTT. Encoded protein: CATGGSVTDTQYF.

The rearrangement links TRBV18 to TRBJ1-3; D is undetermined. Per germline, CDR1 KGHSH and CDR2 LQKENI. The CDR3 is made up of 17 amino acids. V lost 6 bases and J lost 0, with 18 bases in between. The CDR3 sequence is CASSQDGLAFSGNTIYF. The CDR3 DNA follows: TGTGCCAGCTCTCAGGACGGACTAGCTTTCTCTGGAAACACCATATATTTT.

The chain carries TRBV21-1 and TRBJ1-5; the D call in the table, TRBD1, was not verified against the DNA. TRBV21-1 corresponds to a pseudogene. The CDR3 consists of 18 residues. The CDR3 sequence is CASSKTCGGTGVNQPQHF. In nucleotides, the CDR3 is TGTGCCAGCAGCAAAACCTGTGGCGGGACAGGGGTTAATCAGCCCCAGCATTTT.

V is TRBV5-1 and J is TRBJ2-1; D gene unclear. The CDR3 extends over 12 amino acids. Trimming removed 2 bases from V and 11 bases from J, with 11 bases in between. The germline gives CDR1 SGHRS, CDR2 YFSETQ. In DNA form, the CDR3 reads TGCGCCAGCAGCTTTCGATATAAGAAGCAGTTCTTC. This codes for CASSFRYKKQFF.

The gene calls are TRBV4-1 and TRBJ1-2, with 8 nucleotides matching TRBD1. CDR1 and CDR2 from the germline V gene are MGHRA and YSYEKL. The CDR3 consists of 16 residues. The trim removed 0 bases at V and 2 bases at J, leaving 5 bases unmatched. The CDR3 reads CASSQDGTGGNYGYTF. The CDR3 DNA reads TGCGCCAGCAGCCAAGATGGGACAGGAGGCAACTATGGCTACACCTTC.